Following are 25 T cell receptor beta chains from one sample sequenced in a study of cytomegalovirus exposure and HLA in healthy donors. PCR employed 60 Vbeta and 13 Jbeta primers. Profiling relied on immunoSEQ multiplex PCR, and the TCRdb table lists in-frame clones only, not all of them. Found here are around 100,000 clones, roughly 70% of them singletons; the top ten hold 4% to 5%. The sample comprised PBMCs. These receptors were taken from a woman between 40 and 50 years old in good health and CMV-seropositive.

The count of this clone is one. The chain couples TRBV5-6 to TRBJ2-2; 9 bases line up with TRBD1. Germline V gives CDR1 SGHDT, CDR2 YYEEEE. CDR3 length: 15 amino acids. V shed 0 bases and J 5 bases; nucleotides not matched to a gene: 2. The CDR3, as DNA: TGTGCCAGCAGCTTGGTGACAGGGGGGACCGGGGAGCTGTTTTTT. Protein: CASSLVTGGTGELFF.

A remark on this clone: This sample includes further DNA sequences coding for the same CDR3. The V and J genes are TRBV7-2 and TRBJ2-1; perhaps TRBD1 as D (5 bases). The germline V and J ends were trimmed by 5 bases and 12 bases, with 11 bases remaining between them. The germline CDR1 and CDR2 sequences are SGHTA and FQGNSA. The CDR3 extends over 11 amino acids. The CDR3 DNA reads TGTGCCAGCAGCCCGTCACAGGTGCAGTTCTTC. It codes for CASSPSQVQFF.

This clone came up a few times. The genes are TRBV28 and TRBJ1-2, with a tentative D call TRBD1 (6 bases). Germline lookup yields CDR1 MDHEN and CDR2 SYDVKM. This CDR3 has 14 amino acids. Trimming took 2 bases from V and 4 from J, leaving 11 bases between them. CDR3 loop: CASSLGGAAYGYTF. The CDR3 DNA sequence: TGTGCCAGCAGTTTAGGGGGGGCAGCCTATGGCTACACCTTC.

The count of this clone is one. Sequence at one end of the junction differs from germline and may be a read error. The rearrangement uses TRBV6-1 and TRBJ1-6; no firm D call. CDR1 and CDR2 from the germline V gene are MNHNS and SASEGT. The CDR3 is 16 residues long. The CDR3 is CASSELAGSHNSPLHF. The CDR3 region has the DNA TGTGCCAGCAGTGAATTGGCTGGCTCCCATAATTCACCCCTCCACTTT.

A few counts support this clone. The chain couples TRBV5-8 to TRBJ2-5; 10 bases map to TRBD1. This CDR3 spans 14 amino acids. V gave up 4 bases and J gave up 5 bases; unmatched junction bases: 5. The germline V gene has CDR1 SGHTS and CDR2 YDEGEE. The CDR3 spells CASSLGQGRETQYF. CDR3 in DNA: TGTGCCAGCAGCCTGGGACAGGGGAGGGAGACCCAGTACTTC.

In nucleotides, the CDR3 is TGTGCCAGCAGCAAGTCTTCCGGGACAGGGTTAGCCGGGGCCAACGTCCTGACTTTC. Amino acid sequence: CASSKSSGTGLAGANVLTF. The V call is TRBV11-3, the J call TRBJ2-6, with TRBD1 identical over 9 bases. Germline V gives CDR1 SGHNT, CDR2 YENEEA. The length of the CDR3 is 19 residues. V lost 5 bases, J lost 4 bases, and 15 bases stayed unmatched.

This chain uses TRBV2 with TRBJ2-5, with D maybe TRBD1 (5 bases). Germline V gene data show CDR1 as SNHLY and CDR2 as FYNNEI. Trimming took 3 bases from V and 1 from J, leaving 9 bases between them. The CDR3 sequence is 14 residues long. CDR3 in amino acids: CASSDPRAQETQYF. The CDR3, as DNA: TGTGCCAGCAGTGACCCCAGGGCCCAAGAGACCCAGTACTTC.

CDR3 loop: CASSYSREDGYTF. In DNA, the CDR3 is TGTGCCAGCAGTTACAGCAGGGAGGATGGCTACACCTTC. The chain is built from TRBV6-5 and TRBJ1-2; D possibly corresponds to TRBD1 (5 bases). Trimming pared 2 bases from V and 6 bases from J, leaving 10 bases between. The CDR3 sequence is 13 residues long. Germline assignment: CDR1 MNHEY and CDR2 SVGAGI.

J is TRBJ2-7 and V is TRBV30; D remains unclear. Germline V gene lookup returns CDR1 GTSNPN and CDR2 SVGIG (reference sequence). The CDR3 spans 15 residues. The V end was cut by 1 base, the J end by 3 bases, with 16 bases between. CDR3 protein: CAWSEGRGGIYEQYF. The CDR3 DNA reads as TGTGCCTGGAGTGAAGGCCGCGGCGGAATCTACGAGCAGTACTTC.

This chain connects TRBV5-4 to TRBJ2-7; 10 bases match TRBD2. V lost 3 bases, J lost 0 bases, and 6 bases stayed unmatched. There are 16 residues in the CDR3. Germline CDR1 and CDR2: SGHNT and YYREEE (reference sequence). This chain's CDR3 is CASSSVSSGSSYEQYF. CDR3 DNA: TGTGCCAGCAGCTCGGTCTCTAGCGGGAGCTCCTACGAGCAGTACTTC.

This chain joins TRBV5-1 and TRBJ2-1, with D perhaps TRBD2 (5 bases). This CDR3 region has 14 residues. Germline CDR1 SGHRS, CDR2 YFSETQ. Deletions cut 1 base from V and 8 bases from J, with 13 bases between. In nucleotides, the CDR3 is TGCGCCAGCAGCTTGCTTCTAGCACGAGATGAGCAGTTCTTC. This translates into CASSLLLARDEQFF.

The V and J genes are TRBV2 and TRBJ1-4, with TRBD1 identical over 9 bases. The ends lost 6 bases at V and 10 bases at J; junction bases unmatched: 6. CDR1 is SNHLY and CDR2 is FYNNEI in the germline V gene. The CDR3 has 13 residues. The CDR3 loop is CASSGTGIGKLFF. The CDR3, as DNA: TGTGCCAGCAGCGGGACAGGGATCGGAAAACTGTTTTTT.

The sample holds one count of this clone. The gene calls are TRBV5-1 and TRBJ2-1; no definite D call. Trimming took off 4 bases at V and 5 bases at J, with 16 bases between the two ends. Germline lookup yields CDR1 SGHRS and CDR2 YFSETQ. This CDR3 spans 15 amino acids. The CDR3 here is CASSPPFELNNEQFF. DNA for the CDR3: TGCGCCAGCAGCCCCCCCTTCGAGCTAAACAATGAGCAGTTCTTC. Using reference TRBV5-1 and TRBJ2-1 for the parts outside the CDR3, the full variable domain is KAGVTQTPRYLIKTRGQQVTLSCSPISGHRSVSWYQQTPGQGLQFLFEYFSETQRNKGNFPGRFSGRQFSNSRSEMNVSTLELGDSALYLCASSPPFELNNEQFFGPGTRLTVL.

The gene calls are TRBV5-8 and TRBJ2-5; a possible D gene is TRBD2 (6 bases). Trimming cost V 1 base and J 5 bases, with 9 bases left between them. Germline V gene sequence: CDR1 SGHTS, CDR2 YDEGEE. The CDR3 totals 13 residues. For the CDR3, the DNA is TGTGCCAGCAGCTTGTACCGGGGGGAGACCCAGTACTTC. It yields the protein CASSLYRGETQYF.

CDR3 loop: CASSVTGYNSPLHF. The CDR3 DNA reads TGTGCCAGCAGTGTTACAGGGTATAATTCACCCCTCCACTTT. The chain combines TRBV27 with TRBJ1-6; a possible D gene is TRBD1 (6 bases). Trimming stripped 5 bases from V and 4 bases from J, with 9 bases between. The CDR3 covers 14 residues. Germline V gives CDR1 MNHEY, CDR2 SMNVEV (reference sequence).

This clone was detected only once. The genes are TRBV18 and TRBJ2-7; perhaps TRBD2 as D (6 bases). The CDR3 loop spans 13 amino acids. Germline loops: CDR1 KGHSH, CDR2 LQKENI. Between the trimmed V and J ends, which lost 1 base and 12 bases, there was a span of 16 bases. For the CDR3, the DNA is TGTGCCAGCTCACCACGGGGGGACCTCGGGGGGTACTTC. Protein product: CASSPRGDLGGYF.

V gene TRBV7-2 combines with J gene TRBJ1-6, with 8 bases identical to TRBD1. Germline-derived CDR1 and CDR2 are SGHTA and FQGNSA. The CDR3 contains 14 residues. The V gene end was trimmed by 5 bases and the J gene end by 10 bases; junction bases not matched to a gene: 7. The CDR3 DNA sequence: TGTGCCAGCAGCGCGACAGGGGTTGGCTCACCCCTCCACTTT. It codes for CASSATGVGSPLHF.

Only a few counts were recorded for this clone. The chain links TRBV6-6 to TRBJ1-1; 7 bases map to TRBD1. The germline gives CDR1 MNHNY, CDR2 SVGAGI (reference sequence). CDR3 length: 14 residues. With 5 bases clipped from V and 1 base from J, the junction kept 4 bases outside the gene matches. CDR3: CASSDGTANTEAFF. The CDR3, as DNA: TGTGCCAGCAGTGACGGGACAGCGAACACTGAAGCTTTCTTT.

On this clone: Sequence at one end of the junction differs from germline and may be a read error. The chain has TRBV19 and TRBJ1-1, with 10 nucleotides matching TRBD1. The CDR3 runs to 18 residues. Germline V lookup: CDR1 LNHDA, CDR2 SQIVND (reference sequence). The CDR3 loop is CASRLGTTGGGQNTETFF. The DNA of the CDR3 is TGTGCCAGTAGGTTGGGGACGACAGGGGGCGGCCAGAACACTGAAACTTTCTTT.

V and J are TRBV7-3 and TRBJ2-2; perhaps TRBD1 as D (6 bases). Germline V lookup: CDR1 SGHTA, CDR2 FQGTGA. V shed 1 base and J shed 0 bases, with 24 bases lying between them. The length of the CDR3 is 21 residues. The DNA of the CDR3 is TGTGCCAGCAGCTTAAAAGCGGTAACCAGGGGTCAGCACACGAACACCGGGGAGCTGTTTTTT. Its translation: CASSLKAVTRGQHTNTGELFF.

This chain joins TRBV18 and TRBJ2-2; 10 nucleotides agree with TRBD1. The CDR3 consists of 15 residues. Germline assignment: CDR1 KGHSH and CDR2 LQKENI. V shed 6 bases, J shed 5 bases, and the junction held 6 bases outside the gene matches. CDR3 loop: CASSRDRGGTGELFF. In DNA form, the CDR3 reads TGTGCCAGCTCTCGGGACAGGGGAGGAACCGGGGAGCTGTTTTTT. Full variable domain (rest looked up from reference TRBV18 and TRBJ2-2): NAGVMQNPRHLVRRRGQEARLRCSPMKGHSHVYWYRQLPEEGLKFMVYLQKENIIDESGMPKERFSAEFPKEGPSILRIQQVVRGDSAAYFCASSRDRGGTGELFFGEGSRLTVL.

V usage is TRBV2 and J usage is TRBJ1-5, with TRBD1 identical over 7 bases. Germline CDR1 and CDR2: SNHLY and FYNNEI. The V gene end was trimmed by 11 bases and the J gene end by 2 bases; junction bases not matched to a gene: 12. There are 15 residues in the CDR3. The CDR3 protein is CARIPGQWGNQPQHF. DNA of the CDR3: TGTGCCCGCATACCGGGACAGTGGGGCAATCAGCCCCAGCATTTT.

The chain is built from TRBV9 and TRBJ2-7; unclear D gene. From germline, CDR1 is SGDLS and CDR2 YYNGEE. This CDR3 spans 17 amino acids. V was pared by 3 bases and J by 0 bases, with 19 bases between. As DNA, the CDR3 is TGTGCCAGCAGCGCCAGCCTATATCCCCCTAGCTCCTACGAGCAGTACTTC. It encodes CASSASLYPPSSYEQYF.

The chain employs TRBV18 and TRBJ2-1; 11 bases align to TRBD2. The CDR3 consists of 16 residues. With 0 bases clipped from V and 4 bases from J, the junction kept 2 bases outside the gene matches. CDR1 is KGHSH, CDR2 LQKENI, per germline. Here the CDR3 reads CASSPPLAGGYNEQFF. CDR3 DNA sequence: TGTGCCAGCTCACCACCTCTAGCGGGAGGTTACAATGAGCAGTTCTTC.

The V call is TRBV11-3, the J call TRBJ1-4; D uncertain. Trimming removed 5 bases at V and 8 bases at J, with 12 bases between. The CDR3 has 13 amino acids. CDR1 and CDR2 (germline): SGHNT, YENEEA. The CDR3 DNA is TGTGCCAGCAGCCCGGAGGCAGACGAAAAACTGTTTTTT. Protein: CASSPEADEKLFF.